This note documents a single T cell receptor (beta chain) sequence. Its matching antigen is unknown. The conserved final phenylalanine or tryptophan is absent from the CDR3, which likely points to a read error. This entry belongs to a study of identical twins. CDR3 length: 15 residues. Germline lookup yields CDR1 SGHAT and CDR2 FQNNGV. V lost 1 base and J lost 4, with 13 bases in between. TCRdb re-called the 5' RACE reads with MiXCR, one entry per CDR3 protein. Of 1,800,000 or so distinct CDR3 sequences in the sample, about 32% were seen once. Study observations and caveats: Potential partial confounding of zero-insertion analyses by invariant MAIT and iNKT cells was noted.

Sequenced material: cord blood. J is TRBJ1-2 and V is TRBV11-2; no clear D gene. The receptor was isolated from a newborn girl in good health. CDR3 coding DNA: TGTGCCAGCAGCTTAGGGTCCGATCGGGGCTATGGCTACACCGTC. It translates to CASSLGSDRGYGYTV.